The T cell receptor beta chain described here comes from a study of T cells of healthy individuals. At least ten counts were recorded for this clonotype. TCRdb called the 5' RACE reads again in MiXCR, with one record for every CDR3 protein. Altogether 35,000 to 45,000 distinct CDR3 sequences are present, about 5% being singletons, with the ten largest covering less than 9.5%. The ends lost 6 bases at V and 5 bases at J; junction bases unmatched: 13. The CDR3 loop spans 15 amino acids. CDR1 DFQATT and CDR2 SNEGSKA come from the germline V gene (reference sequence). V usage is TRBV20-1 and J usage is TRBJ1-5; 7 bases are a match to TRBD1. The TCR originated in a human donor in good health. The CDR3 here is CSARQGLVGDQPQHF. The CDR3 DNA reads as TGCAGTGCCCGACAGGGTCTGGTCGGAGATCAGCCCCAGCATTTT.